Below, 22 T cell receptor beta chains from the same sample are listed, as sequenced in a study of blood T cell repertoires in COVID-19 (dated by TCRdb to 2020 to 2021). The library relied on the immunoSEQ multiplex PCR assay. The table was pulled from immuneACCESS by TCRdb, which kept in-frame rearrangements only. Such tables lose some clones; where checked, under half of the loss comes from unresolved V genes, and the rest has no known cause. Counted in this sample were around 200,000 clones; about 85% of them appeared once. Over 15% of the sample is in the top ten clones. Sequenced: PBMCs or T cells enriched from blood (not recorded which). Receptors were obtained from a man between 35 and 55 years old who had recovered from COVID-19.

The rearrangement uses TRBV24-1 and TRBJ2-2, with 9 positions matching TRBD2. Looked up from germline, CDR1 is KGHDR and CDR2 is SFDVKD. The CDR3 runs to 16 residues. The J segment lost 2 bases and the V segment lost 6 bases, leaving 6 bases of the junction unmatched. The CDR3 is CATSLSGSGNTGELFF. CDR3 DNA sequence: TGTGCCACCAGTCTTAGCGGGAGCGGTAACACCGGGGAGCTGTTTTTT.

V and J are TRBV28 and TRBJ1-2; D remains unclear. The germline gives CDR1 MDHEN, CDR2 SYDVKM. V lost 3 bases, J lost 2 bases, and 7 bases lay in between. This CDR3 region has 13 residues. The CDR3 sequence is CASSLAVNYGYTF. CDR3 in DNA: TGTGCCAGCAGTTTGGCAGTCAACTATGGCTACACCTTC.

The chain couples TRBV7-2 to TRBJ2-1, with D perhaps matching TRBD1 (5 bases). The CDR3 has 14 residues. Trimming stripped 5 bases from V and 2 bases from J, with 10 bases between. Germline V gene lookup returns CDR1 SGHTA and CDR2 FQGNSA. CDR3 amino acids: CASSPRVAYNEQFF. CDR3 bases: TGTGCCAGCAGCCCCAGGGTCGCCTACAATGAGCAGTTCTTC.

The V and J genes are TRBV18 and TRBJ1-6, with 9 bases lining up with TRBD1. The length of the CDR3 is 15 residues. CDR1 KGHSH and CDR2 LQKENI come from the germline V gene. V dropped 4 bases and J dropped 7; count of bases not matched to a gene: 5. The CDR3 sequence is CASSLGTGNNSPLHF. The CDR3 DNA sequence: TGTGCCAGCTCACTGGGGACAGGGAACAATTCACCCCTCCACTTT.

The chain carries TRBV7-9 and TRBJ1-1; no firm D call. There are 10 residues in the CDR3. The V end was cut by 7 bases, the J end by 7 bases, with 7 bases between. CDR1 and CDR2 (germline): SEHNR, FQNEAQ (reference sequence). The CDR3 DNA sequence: TGTGCCAGCATTCCGGGTGAAGCTTTCTTT. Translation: CASIPGEAFF.

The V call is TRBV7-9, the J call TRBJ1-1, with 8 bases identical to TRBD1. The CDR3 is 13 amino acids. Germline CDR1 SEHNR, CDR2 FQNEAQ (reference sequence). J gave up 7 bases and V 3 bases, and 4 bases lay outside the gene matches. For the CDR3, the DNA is TGTGCCAGCAGCTTCTCAGGGGGCAGTGAAGCTTTCTTT. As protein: CASSFSGGSEAFF.

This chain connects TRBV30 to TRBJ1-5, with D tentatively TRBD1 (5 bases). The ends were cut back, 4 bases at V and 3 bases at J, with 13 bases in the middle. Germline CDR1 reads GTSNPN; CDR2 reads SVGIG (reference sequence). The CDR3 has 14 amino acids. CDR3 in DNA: TGTGCCTGGAAGGGCCCCAGGGTCAATCAGCCCCAGCATTTT. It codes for CAWKGPRVNQPQHF. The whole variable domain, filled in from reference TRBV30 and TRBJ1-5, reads SQTIHQWPATLVQPVGSPLSLECTVEGTSNPNLYWYRQAAGRGLQLLFYSVGIGQISSEVPQNLSASRPQDRQFILSSKKLLLSDSGFYLCAWKGPRVNQPQHFGDGTRLSIL.

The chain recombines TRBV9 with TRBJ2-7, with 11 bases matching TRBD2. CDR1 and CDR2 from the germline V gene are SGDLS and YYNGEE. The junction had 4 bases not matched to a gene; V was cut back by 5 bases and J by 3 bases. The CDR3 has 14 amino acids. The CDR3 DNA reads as TGTGCCAGCAGTGGGACTAGCGGAGTCTACGAGCAGTACTTC. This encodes CASSGTSGVYEQYF.

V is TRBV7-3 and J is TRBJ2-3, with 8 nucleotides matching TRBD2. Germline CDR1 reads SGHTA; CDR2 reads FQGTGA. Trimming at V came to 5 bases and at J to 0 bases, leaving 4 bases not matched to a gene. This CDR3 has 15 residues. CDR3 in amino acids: CASSPTSDSTDTQYF. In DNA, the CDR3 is TGTGCCAGCAGCCCGACTAGCGATAGCACAGATACGCAGTATTTT. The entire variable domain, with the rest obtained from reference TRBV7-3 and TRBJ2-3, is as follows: GAGVSQTPSNKVTEKGKYVELRCDPISGHTALYWYRQSLGQGPEFLIYFQGTGAADDSGLPNDRFFAVRPEGSVSTLKIQRTERGDSAVYLCASSPTSDSTDTQYFGPGTRLTVL.

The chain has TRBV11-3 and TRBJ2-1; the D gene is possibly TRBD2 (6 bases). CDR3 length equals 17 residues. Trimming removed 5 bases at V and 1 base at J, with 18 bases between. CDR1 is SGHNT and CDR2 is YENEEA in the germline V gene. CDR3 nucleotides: TGTGCCAGCAGCCAGGCCGACGGGAGAGGTTCCTACAATGAGCAGTTCTTC. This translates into CASSQADGRGSYNEQFF.

Written as DNA, the CDR3 is TGTGCCAGCAGCCAAGGGACTAGCGGGGAGACCGGGGAGCTGTTTTTT. This translates into CASSQGTSGETGELFF. The genes are TRBV7-6 and TRBJ2-2, with 13 bases fitting TRBD2. The germline gives CDR1 SGHVS, CDR2 FNYEAQ. V was clipped by 5 bases and J by 5 bases; unmatched bases: 5. This CDR3 spans 16 amino acids. Drawing the rest from reference TRBV7-6 and TRBJ2-2, the complete variable domain is GAGVSQSPRYKVTKRGQDVALRCDPISGHVSLYWYRQALGQGPEFLTYFNYEAQQDKSGLPNDRFSAERPEGSISTLTIQRTEQRDSAMYRCASSQGTSGETGELFFGEGSRLTVL.

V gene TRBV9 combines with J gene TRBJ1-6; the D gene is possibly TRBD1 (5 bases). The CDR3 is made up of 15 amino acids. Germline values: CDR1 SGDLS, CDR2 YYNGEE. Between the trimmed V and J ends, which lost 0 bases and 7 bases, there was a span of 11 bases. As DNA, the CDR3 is TGTGCCAGCAGCGTAGGAGCAGGGTTAAATTCACCCCTCCACTTT. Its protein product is CASSVGAGLNSPLHF.

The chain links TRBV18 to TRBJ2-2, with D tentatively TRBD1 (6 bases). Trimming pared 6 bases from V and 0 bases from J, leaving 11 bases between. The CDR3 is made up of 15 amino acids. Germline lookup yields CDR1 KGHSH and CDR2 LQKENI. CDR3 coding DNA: TGTGCCAGCTCGCCCCAGGGGCCGAACACCGGGGAGCTGTTTTTT. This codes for CASSPQGPNTGELFF.

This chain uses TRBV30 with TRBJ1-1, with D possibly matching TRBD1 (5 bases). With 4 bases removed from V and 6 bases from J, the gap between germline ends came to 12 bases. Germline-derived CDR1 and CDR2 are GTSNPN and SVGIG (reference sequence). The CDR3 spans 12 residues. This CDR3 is CAWNRRGAEAFF. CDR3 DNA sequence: TGTGCCTGGAATCGTCGGGGGGCTGAAGCTTTCTTT. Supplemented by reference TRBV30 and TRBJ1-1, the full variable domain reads SQTIHQWPATLVQPVGSPLSLECTVEGTSNPNLYWYRQAAGRGLQLLFYSVGIGQISSEVPQNLSASRPQDRQFILSSKKLLLSDSGFYLCAWNRRGAEAFFGQGTRLTVV.

CDR3: CASSRGQSSYEQYF. In nucleotides, the CDR3 is TGTGCCAGCTCCAGGGGTCAAAGCTCCTACGAGCAGTACTTC. The chain has TRBV25-1 and TRBJ2-7; the D gene is possibly TRBD1 (6 bases). CDR3 length: 14 amino acids. Germline V CDR1 and CDR2: MGHDK, SYGVNS. The V end lost 8 bases, the J end lost 0 bases, and 14 bases lay between the germline ends.

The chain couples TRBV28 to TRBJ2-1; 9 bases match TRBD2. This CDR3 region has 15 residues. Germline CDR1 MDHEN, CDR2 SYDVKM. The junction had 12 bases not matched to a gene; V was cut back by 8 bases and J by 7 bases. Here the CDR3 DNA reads TGTGCCAGCTTAACAGCGGGAGGACCTACAAATGAGCAGTTCTTC. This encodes CASLTAGGPTNEQFF.

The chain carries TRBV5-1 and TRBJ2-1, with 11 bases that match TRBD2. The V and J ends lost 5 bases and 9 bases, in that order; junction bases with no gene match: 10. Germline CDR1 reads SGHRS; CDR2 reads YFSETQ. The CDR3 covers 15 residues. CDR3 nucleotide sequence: TGCGCCAGCAGGTTGACTAGCGGGATAAGTAGTGAGCAGTTCTTC. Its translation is CASRLTSGISSEQFF.

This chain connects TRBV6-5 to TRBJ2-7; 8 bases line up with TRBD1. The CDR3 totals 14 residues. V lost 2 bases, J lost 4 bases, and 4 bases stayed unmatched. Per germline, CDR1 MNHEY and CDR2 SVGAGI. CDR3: CASSYDRGSYEQYF. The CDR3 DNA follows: TGTGCCAGCAGTTACGACAGGGGATCGTACGAGCAGTACTTC.

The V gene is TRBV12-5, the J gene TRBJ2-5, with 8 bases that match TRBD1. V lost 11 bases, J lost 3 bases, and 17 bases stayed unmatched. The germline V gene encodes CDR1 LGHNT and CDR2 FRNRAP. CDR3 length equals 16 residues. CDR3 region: CASPQGTGGGKETQYF. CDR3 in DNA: TGTGCTTCCCCTCAGGGGACAGGCGGAGGGAAAGAGACCCAGTACTTC. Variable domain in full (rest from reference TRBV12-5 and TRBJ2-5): DARVTQTPRHKVTEMGQEVTMRCQPILGHNTVFWYRQTMMQGLELLAYFRNRAPLDDSGMPKDRFSAEMPDATLATLKIQPSEPRDSAVYFCASPQGTGGGKETQYFGPGTRLLVL.

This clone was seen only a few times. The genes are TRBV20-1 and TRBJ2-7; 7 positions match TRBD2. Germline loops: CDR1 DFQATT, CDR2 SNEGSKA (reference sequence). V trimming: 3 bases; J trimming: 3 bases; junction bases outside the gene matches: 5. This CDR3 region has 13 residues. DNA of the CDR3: TGCAGTGCTAGTCGGGGGAGGGTCTACGAGCAGTACTTC. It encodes CSASRGRVYEQYF.

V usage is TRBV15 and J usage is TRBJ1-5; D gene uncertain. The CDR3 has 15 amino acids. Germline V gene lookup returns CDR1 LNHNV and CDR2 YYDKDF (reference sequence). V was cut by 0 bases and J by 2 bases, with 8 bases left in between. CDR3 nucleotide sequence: TGTGCCACCAGCAGAGACCCCCAGGGCAATCAGCCCCAGCATTTT. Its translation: CATSRDPQGNQPQHF. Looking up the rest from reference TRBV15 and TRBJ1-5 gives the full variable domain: DAMVIQNPRYQVTQFGKPVTLSCSQTLNHNVMYWYQQKSSQAPKLLFHYYDKDFNNEADTPDNFQSRRPNTSFCFLDIRSPGLGDTAMYLCATSRDPQGNQPQHFGDGTRLSIL.

The CDR3 DNA reads as TGTGCCAGCAGCTTGCTCAGGGGCTCCTACGAGCAGTACTTC. It specifies CASSLLRGSYEQYF. The chain couples TRBV5-6 to TRBJ2-7; maybe TRBD1 (6 bases). This CDR3 is 14 amino acids long. CDR1 and CDR2 (germline): SGHDT, YYEEEE. V lost 1 base to trimming and J lost 0 bases, with 8 bases between them.